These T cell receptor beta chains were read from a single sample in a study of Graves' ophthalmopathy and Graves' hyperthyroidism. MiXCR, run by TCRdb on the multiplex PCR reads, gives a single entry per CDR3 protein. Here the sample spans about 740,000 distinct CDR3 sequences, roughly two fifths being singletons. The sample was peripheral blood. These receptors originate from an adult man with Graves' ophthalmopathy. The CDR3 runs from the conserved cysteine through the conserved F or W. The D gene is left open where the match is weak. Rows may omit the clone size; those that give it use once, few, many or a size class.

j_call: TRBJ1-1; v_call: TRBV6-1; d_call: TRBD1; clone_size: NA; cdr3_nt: TGTGCCAGCAGCGGGGGGGTAACAGGGGGCGAAGCTTTCTTT; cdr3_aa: CASSGGVTGGEAFF
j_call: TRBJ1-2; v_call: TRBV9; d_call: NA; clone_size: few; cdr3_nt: TGTGCCAGCAGCGAGACGGCCTGGAGTTCCGCAAATGGCTACACCTTC; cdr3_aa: CASSETAWSSANGYTF
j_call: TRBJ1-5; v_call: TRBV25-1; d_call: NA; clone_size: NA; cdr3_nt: TGTGCCAGCAGTGCGGGACATCCGAATGGCAATCAGCCCCAGCATTTT; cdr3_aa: CASSAGHPNGNQPQHF
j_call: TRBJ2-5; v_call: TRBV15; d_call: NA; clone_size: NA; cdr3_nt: TGTGCCACCCGGGACCCCGGGCTCACAGAAGAGACCCAGTACTTC; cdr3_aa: CATRDPGLTEETQYF
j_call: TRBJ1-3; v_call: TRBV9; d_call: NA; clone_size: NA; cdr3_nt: TGTGCCAGCAGCGGGGAGGGTTACACCATATATTTT; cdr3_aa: CASSGEGYTIYF
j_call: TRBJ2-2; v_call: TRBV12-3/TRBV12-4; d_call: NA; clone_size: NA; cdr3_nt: TGTGCCAGCCCGAGCGAGTTCAGCGGGGAGCTGTTTTTT; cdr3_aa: CASPSEFSGELFF
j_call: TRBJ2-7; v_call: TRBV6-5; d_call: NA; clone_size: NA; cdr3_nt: TGTGCCAGCAGTTACCGACAGTTCTCCTACGAGCAGTACTTC; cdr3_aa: CASSYRQFSYEQYF
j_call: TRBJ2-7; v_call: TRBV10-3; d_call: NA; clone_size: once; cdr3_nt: TGTGCCATCAGTGAGTCGAAGGGGACCGGGGAGCTGTACTTC; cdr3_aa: CAISESKGTGELYF
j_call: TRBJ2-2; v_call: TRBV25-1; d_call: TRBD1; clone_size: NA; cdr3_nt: TGTGCCAGCAGTCCCCGGACAGGGGTCACCGGGGAGCTGTTTTTT; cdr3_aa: CASSPRTGVTGELFF
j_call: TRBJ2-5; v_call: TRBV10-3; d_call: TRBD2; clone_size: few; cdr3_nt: TGTGCCATCAGTGAGACCCGCGGACTAGCGGGGGGGCCCCAAGAGACCCAGTACTTC; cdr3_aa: CAISETRGLAGGPQETQYF
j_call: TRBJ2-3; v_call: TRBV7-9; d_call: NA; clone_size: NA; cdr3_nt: TGTGCCAGCAGCTCAGACAGGGATACGCAGTATTTT; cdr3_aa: CASSSDRDTQYF
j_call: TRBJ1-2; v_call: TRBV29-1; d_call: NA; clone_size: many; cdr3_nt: TGCAGCGTTCTTACGATGGGGGACGGTCACTATGGCTACACCTTC; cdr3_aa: CSVLTMGDGHYGYTF
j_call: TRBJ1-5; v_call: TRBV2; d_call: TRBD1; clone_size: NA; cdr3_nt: TGTGCCAGCAGCTTGGACAGGGGGCATCAGCCCCAGCATTTT; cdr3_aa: CASSLDRGHQPQHF
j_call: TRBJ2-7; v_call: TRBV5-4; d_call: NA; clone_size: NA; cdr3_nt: TGTGCCAGCAGCTTGCAGGGTATCGTCGAGCAGTACTTC; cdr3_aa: CASSLQGIVEQYF
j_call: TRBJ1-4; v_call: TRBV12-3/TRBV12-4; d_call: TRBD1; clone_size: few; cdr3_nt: TGTGCCAGCAGTTTTAATCAGGGGGCAGGAGAGCTGTTTTTT; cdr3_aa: CASSFNQGAGELFF
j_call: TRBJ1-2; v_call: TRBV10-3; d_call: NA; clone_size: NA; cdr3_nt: TGTGCCAGCAGGAACGCAGGGGTCGGTGGCTACACCTTC; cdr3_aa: CASRNAGVGGYTF
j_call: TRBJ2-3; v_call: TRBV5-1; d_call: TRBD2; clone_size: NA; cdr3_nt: TGCGCCAGCAGCTTGGCGGCTAGCGGGAGGGTTGGCACAGATACGCAGTATTTT; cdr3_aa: CASSLAASGRVGTDTQYF
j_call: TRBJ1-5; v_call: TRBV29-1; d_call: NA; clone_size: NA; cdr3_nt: TGCAGCTTAGAGTCGGGCAGGAGCAATCAGCCCCAGCATTTT; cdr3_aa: CSLESGRSNQPQHF
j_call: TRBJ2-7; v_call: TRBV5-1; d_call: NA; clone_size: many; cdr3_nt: TGCGCCAGCAGCTTTGCTTTGGGGCGGTACTACGAGCAGTACTTC; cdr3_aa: CASSFALGRYYEQYF
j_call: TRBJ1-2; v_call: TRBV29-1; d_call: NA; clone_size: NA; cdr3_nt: TGCAGCGTTGAATACCAAGAAGTGGCAGGGTCATATGGCTACACCTTC; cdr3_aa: CSVEYQEVAGSYGYTF
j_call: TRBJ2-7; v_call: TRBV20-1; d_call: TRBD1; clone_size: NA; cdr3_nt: TGCAGTGCTAGGGGATCGGGACAGACCTCGGAGCAGTACTTC; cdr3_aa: CSARGSGQTSEQYF
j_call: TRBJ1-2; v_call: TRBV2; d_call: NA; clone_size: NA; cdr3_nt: TGTGCCAGTGATCAGGTTTTTGGGGAGAATGGCTACACCTTC; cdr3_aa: CASDQVFGENGYTF
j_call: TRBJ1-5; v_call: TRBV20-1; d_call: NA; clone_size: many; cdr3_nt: TGCAGTGCATACGATGCTGCGGTGGGCAATCAGCCCCAGCATTTT; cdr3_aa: CSAYDAAVGNQPQHF
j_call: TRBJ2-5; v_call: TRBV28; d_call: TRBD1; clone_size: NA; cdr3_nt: TGTGCCAGCACGGCTAAACAGGGGATCGGGGAGACCCAGTACTTC; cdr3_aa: CASTAKQGIGETQYF
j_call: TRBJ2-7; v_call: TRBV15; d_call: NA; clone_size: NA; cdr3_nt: TGTGCCACCAGCAGTGCATACAGGGACGAGCAGTACTTC; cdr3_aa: CATSSAYRDEQYF
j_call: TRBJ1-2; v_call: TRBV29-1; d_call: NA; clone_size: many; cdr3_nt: TGCAGCGTTGAACCCTGGGGGGCGACGGGCTACACCTTC; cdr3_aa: CSVEPWGATGYTF
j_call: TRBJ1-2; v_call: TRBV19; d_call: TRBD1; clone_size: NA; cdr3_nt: TGTGCCAGTAGTTCTCGGGGACAGGGCAACTATGGCTACACCTTC; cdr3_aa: CASSSRGQGNYGYTF
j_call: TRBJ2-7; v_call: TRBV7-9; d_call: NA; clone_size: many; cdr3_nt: TGTGCCAGCAGCCCTTCGGGGGCCTGGGGGGCATACGAGCAGTACTTC; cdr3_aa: CASSPSGAWGAYEQYF
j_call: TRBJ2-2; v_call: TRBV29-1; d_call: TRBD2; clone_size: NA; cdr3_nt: TGCAGCGTTGCCCGGGGGGGAGAGACCGGGGAGCTGTTTTTT; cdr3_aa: CSVARGGETGELFF
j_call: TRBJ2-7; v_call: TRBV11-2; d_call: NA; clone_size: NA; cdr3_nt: TGTGCCAGTTCGGATGGTCCCTCCTACGAGCAGTACTTC; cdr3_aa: CASSDGPSYEQYF
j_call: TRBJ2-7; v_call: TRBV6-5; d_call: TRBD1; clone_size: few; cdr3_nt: TGTGCCAGCAGGGCGAATATCTACCGGGACAGAAACTCCTACGAGCAGTACTTC; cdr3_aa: CASRANIYRDRNSYEQYF
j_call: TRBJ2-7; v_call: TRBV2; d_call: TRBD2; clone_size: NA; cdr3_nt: TGTGCCAGCAGTGATCGCCTAGCGGTATGG; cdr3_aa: CASSDRLAVW
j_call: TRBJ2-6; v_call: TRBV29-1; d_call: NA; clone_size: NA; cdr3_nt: TGCAGCGTTGAAGATCCCGGGACCCTGGACACTGAAGCTTTC; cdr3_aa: CSVEDPGTLDTEAF
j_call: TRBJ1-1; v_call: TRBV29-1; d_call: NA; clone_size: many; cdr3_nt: TGCAGCGTTGAGGCGGTGGGTGGGAACACTGAAGCTTTCTTT; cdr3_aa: CSVEAVGGNTEAFF
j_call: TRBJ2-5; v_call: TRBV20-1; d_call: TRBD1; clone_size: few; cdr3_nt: TGCAGCCTTACCGGGACAGGGGGGGTCGAGACCCAGTACTTC; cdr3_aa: CSLTGTGGVETQYF
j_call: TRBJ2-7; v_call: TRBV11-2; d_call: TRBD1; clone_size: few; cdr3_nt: TGTGCCAGCAGCTTAGATTCTGGGACAGGGGTTGAGCAGTACTTC; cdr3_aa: CASSLDSGTGVEQYF
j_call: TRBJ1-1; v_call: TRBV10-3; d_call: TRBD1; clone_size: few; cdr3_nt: TGTGCCAGCAGTCTTGGACTCGGACAGGCCACCACTGAAGCTTTCTTT; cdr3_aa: CASSLGLGQATTEAFF
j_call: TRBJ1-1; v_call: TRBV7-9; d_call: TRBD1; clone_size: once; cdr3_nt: TGTGCCAACAACAGGGGCATCACTGAAGCTTTCTTT; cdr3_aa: CANNRGITEAFF
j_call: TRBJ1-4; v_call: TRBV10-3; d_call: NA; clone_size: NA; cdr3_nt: TGTGCCAGCAGTGGGGCAGAAAAACTGTTTTTT; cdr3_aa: CASSGAEKLFF
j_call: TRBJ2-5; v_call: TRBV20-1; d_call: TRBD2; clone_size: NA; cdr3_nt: TGCAGTGCTAGACCCCTTACCACTAGCGGGGGGGAAGAGACCCAGTACTTC; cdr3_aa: CSARPLTTSGGEETQYF
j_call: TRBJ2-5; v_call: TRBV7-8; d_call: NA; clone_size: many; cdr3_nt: TGTGCCAGCAGCTTAGTCGGGGTAACCGGAGAGACCCAGTACTTC; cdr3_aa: CASSLVGVTGETQYF
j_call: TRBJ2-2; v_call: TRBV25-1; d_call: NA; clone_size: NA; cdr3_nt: TGTGCCAGCAGTGCTAGCGCCTCGGGACGGTGGAACACCGGGGAGCTGTTTTTT; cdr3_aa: CASSASASGRWNTGELFF